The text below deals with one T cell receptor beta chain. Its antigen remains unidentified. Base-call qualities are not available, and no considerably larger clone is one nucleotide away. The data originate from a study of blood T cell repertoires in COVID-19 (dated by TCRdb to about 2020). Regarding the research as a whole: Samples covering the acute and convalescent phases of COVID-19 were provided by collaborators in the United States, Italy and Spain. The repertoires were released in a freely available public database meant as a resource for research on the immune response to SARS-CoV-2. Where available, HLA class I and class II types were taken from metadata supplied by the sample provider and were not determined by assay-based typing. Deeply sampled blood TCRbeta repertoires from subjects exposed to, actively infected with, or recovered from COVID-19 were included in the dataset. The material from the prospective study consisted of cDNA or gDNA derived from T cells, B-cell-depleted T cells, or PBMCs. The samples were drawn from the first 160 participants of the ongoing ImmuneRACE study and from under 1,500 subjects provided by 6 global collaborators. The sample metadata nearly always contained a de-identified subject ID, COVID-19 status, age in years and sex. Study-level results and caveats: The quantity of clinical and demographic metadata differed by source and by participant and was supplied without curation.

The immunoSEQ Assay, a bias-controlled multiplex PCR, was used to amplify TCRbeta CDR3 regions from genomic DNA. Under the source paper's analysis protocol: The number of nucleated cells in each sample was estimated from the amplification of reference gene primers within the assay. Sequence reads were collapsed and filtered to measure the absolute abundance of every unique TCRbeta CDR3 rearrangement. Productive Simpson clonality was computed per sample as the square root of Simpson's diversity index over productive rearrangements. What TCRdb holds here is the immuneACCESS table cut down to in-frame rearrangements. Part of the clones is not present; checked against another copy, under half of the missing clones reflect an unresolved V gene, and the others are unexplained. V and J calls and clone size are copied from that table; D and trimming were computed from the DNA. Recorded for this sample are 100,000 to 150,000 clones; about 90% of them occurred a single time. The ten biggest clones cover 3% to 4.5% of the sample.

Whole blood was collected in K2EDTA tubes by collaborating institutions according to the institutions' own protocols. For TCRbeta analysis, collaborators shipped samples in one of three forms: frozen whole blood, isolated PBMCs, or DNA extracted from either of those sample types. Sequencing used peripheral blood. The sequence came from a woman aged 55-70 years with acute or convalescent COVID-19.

The CDR3 protein is CASSLGLAGNTGELFF. The bases read TGTGCCAGCAGCTTAGGACTAGCGGGAAACACCGGGGAGCTGTTTTTT. The chain uses TRBV11-2 and TRBJ2-2; TRBD2 aligns with 11 central bases. At the junction V is shortened by 1 base and J by 2 bases; bases outside the gene matches: 0. Spanning cysteine to phenylalanine, the CDR3 consists of 16 amino acids. The entry retains the CDR3 DNA only, 48 bases that are in frame from base 1. Looking up the germline V gene yields CDR1 SGHAT and CDR2 FQNNGV. Joined to the reference TRBV11-2 and TRBJ2-2 proteins, this CDR3 gives the full variable domain: EAGVAQSPRYKIIEKRQSVAFWCNPISGHATLYWYQQILGQGPKLLIQFQNNGVVDDSQLPKDRFSAERLKGVDSTLKIQPAKLEDSAVYLCASSLGLAGNTGELFFGEGSRLTVL.